A selection of T cell receptor beta chains follows, all from one sample in a study of vaccination and CD4 T cells after COVID-19. TCRdb processed the PCR reads anew with MiXCR; each CDR3 protein has one entry. This table has about 12,000 distinct CDR3 sequences, 40% to 60% appearing once. Their target antigens are unknown. The sample comprised CD4+ T cells from blood, cultured in vitro. The receptors originated from a human donor who had recovered from COVID-19. CDR3s include the opening cysteine and the closing phenylalanine or tryptophan. Fields, in order: clone size, V gene, J gene, D gene, CDR3 DNA, CDR3 protein. The D gene is left open where the match is weak. Size is stated for part of the rows, as once, few or many counts, or as a class when the clone is expanded.

few	TRBV2	TRBJ2-2	TRBD2	TGTGCCAGCAGTAAAGCGGGAGGCACCGGGGAGCTGTTTTTT	CASSKAGGTGELFF
few	TRBV20-1	TRBJ2-1	NA	TGCAGTGCTCTCCGGCCAGGTGAGCAGTTCTTC	CSALRPGEQFF
NA	TRBV5-1	TRBJ2-5	NA	TGCGCCAGCAGCTCTGGACAGCCGGAGGTCGCCCAGTACTTC	CASSSGQPEVAQYF
NA	TRBV18	TRBJ2-2	NA	TGTGCCAGCTCACCATCAGGGGACGTCGGGGAGCTGTTTTTT	CASSPSGDVGELFF
NA	TRBV7-4	TRBJ2-5	NA	TGTGCCAGCAGCTTAGCACGTTCGTCTCAAGAGACCCAGTACTTC	CASSLARSSQETQYF
NA	TRBV4-1	TRBJ2-5	NA	TGCGCCAGCAGCCAAGTATCTCTAGGGGCCTCGTCGAAGGAGACCCAGTACTTC	CASSQVSLGASSKETQYF
few	TRBV7-9	TRBJ2-3	NA	TGTGCCAGCAGCTTATTTGACAGACGAATAACAGATACGCAGTATTTT	CASSLFDRRITDTQYF
NA	TRBV5-4	TRBJ1-2	TRBD1	TGTGCCAGCAGCTTGGTCTTACAGGGGCGCTACACCTTC	CASSLVLQGRYTF
NA	TRBV28	TRBJ2-3	TRBD1	TGTGCCAGCAGTTCCCAGACAGGGCTGGTGCGAGATACGCAGTATTTT	CASSSQTGLVRDTQYF
NA	TRBV7-8	TRBJ1-3	NA	TGTGCCAGCAGCTCCCGGCTGGGATTCTCTGGAAACACCATATATTTT	CASSSRLGFSGNTIYF
NA	TRBV28	TRBJ1-2	NA	TGTGCCAACAGTTTTAAATGGACGATGGGCTATGGCTACACCTTC	CANSFKWTMGYGYTF
NA	TRBV7-2	TRBJ2-5	NA	TGTGCCAGCAGCTTACTTAGGGAGACCCAGTACTTC	CASSLLRETQYF
few	TRBV7-9	TRBJ2-3	TRBD2	TGTGCCAGCAGCCAGAGTCCCGGGGGAGGGAGGGGCACAGATACGCAGTATTTT	CASSQSPGGGRGTDTQYF
NA	TRBV6-1	TRBJ1-2	NA	TGTGCCAGCAGTGAAGCGCTGGGGGGGATTTATGGCTACACCTTC	CASSEALGGIYGYTF
NA	TRBV23-1	TRBJ2-5	NA	TGCGCCAGCAGTCAAGAGGGGAAGACCCAGTACTTC	CASSQEGKTQYF
NA	TRBV20-1	TRBJ2-6	NA	TGCAGTGCACCGCACAGGGCCGGGGCCAACGTCCTGACTTTC	CSAPHRAGANVLTF
NA	TRBV19	TRBJ2-4	NA	TGTGCCAGTAGTAGAGGGGGAACCTCCAAAAACATTCAGTACTTC	CASSRGGTSKNIQYF
few	TRBV7-2	TRBJ2-7	NA	TGTGCCAGCAGCTTAGCGTTTGGCGTCTCCTACGAGCAGTACTTC	CASSLAFGVSYEQYF
NA	TRBV19	TRBJ2-3	TRBD1	TGTGCCAGTAGTATGACCGGGACAGGCCCAGATACGCAGTATTTT	CASSMTGTGPDTQYF
NA	TRBV7-2	TRBJ1-1	NA	TGTGCCAGCAGCCGAGGGATTCGCACTGAAGCTTTCTTT	CASSRGIRTEAFF
NA	TRBV2	TRBJ1-1	NA	TGTGCCAGCAGCCCAGGGACCGGGAGGACTGAAGCTTTCTTT	CASSPGTGRTEAFF
once	TRBV10-3	TRBJ2-1	NA	TGTGCCATCAAAAGCGGGACATCGTACAATGAGCAGTTCTTC	CAIKSGTSYNEQFF
NA	TRBV11-2	TRBJ2-7	TRBD2	TGTGCCAGCAGCTTAGCGGGACTAGCGGGAGGTATCGCCTACGAGCAGTACTTC	CASSLAGLAGGIAYEQYF
few	TRBV6-1	TRBJ2-2	TRBD1	TGTGCCAGCCGATACGGACAGGGTGGGGCCGGGGAGCTGTTTTTT	CASRYGQGGAGELFF
NA	TRBV5-1	TRBJ1-6	NA	TGCGCCAGCAGATCCGAACAGGGATCACCCTTCCACTTT	CASRSEQGSPFHF
NA	TRBV7-6	TRBJ2-5	TRBD1	TGTGCCAGCAGCCCAGTGGGGACAGGGGCGCGAGAGACCCAGTACTTC	CASSPVGTGARETQYF
NA	TRBV10-3	TRBJ1-3	NA	TGTGCCATCAGTGAGCCCCGGGGCGCTTTGAGCTCTGGAAACACCATATATTTT	CAISEPRGALSSGNTIYF
NA	TRBV7-9	TRBJ2-7	TRBD1	TGTGCCAGCAGCGCATACCCCAGGGGGCTTACTCCCTACGAGCAGTACTTC	CASSAYPRGLTPYEQYF
NA	TRBV7-9	TRBJ2-5	TRBD1	TGTGCCAGCAGCTTACAGGGGGCCGTGGCCCAGTACTTC	CASSLQGAVAQYF
NA	TRBV10-3	TRBJ2-5	TRBD2	TGTGCCATCAGTGAGCCAAAGGGACTAGTGAGTCCCAAAGAGGGAGAGACCCAGTACTTC	CAISEPKGLVSPKEGETQYF
few	TRBV14	TRBJ1-1	TRBD1	TGTGCCAGCAGCCAAGACCGGGACAGGGTTACTGAAGCTTTCTTT	CASSQDRDRVTEAFF
NA	TRBV28	TRBJ2-1	TRBD2	TGTGCCAGCAGTTTTCGAGGGACTAGAAGGACCAATGAGCAGTTCTTC	CASSFRGTRRTNEQFF
NA	TRBV5-1	TRBJ1-2	NA	TGCGCCAGCAGCCCCTCCGGCGGAGAGAACTATGGCTACACCTTC	CASSPSGGENYGYTF
NA	TRBV7-3	TRBJ2-6	NA	TGTGCCAGCAGCGCAACTTCAGGGTCTGGGGCCAACGTCCTGACTTTC	CASSATSGSGANVLTF
NA	TRBV20-1	TRBJ2-7	NA	TGCAGTGCTGGGGGCGGAGAGTCCTACGAGCAGTACTTC	CSAGGGESYEQYF
NA	TRBV28	TRBJ1-5	NA	TGTGCCAGCAGTTTCCGGACGGGAGTCAATCAGCCCCAGCATTTT	CASSFRTGVNQPQHF
NA	TRBV11-3	TRBJ2-2	TRBD2	TGTGCCAGCAGCCCTAGCGGGACTACCGGGGAGCTGTTTTTT	CASSPSGTTGELFF
NA	TRBV20-1	TRBJ1-2	TRBD1	TGCAGTGCAGAACCTCCGGGACAGGGATATGGCTACACCTTC	CSAEPPGQGYGYTF
NA	TRBV5-1	TRBJ2-7	TRBD2	TGCGCCAGCAGCTTGGACCAAAACCCGGGACTAGCGGGAAGGAGCTCCTACGAGCAGTACTTC	CASSLDQNPGLAGRSSYEQYF
NA	TRBV28	TRBJ2-1	TRBD2	TGTGCCAGCAGTTTATACCCCGGACTAGCGTATATGGATGAGCAGTTCTTC	CASSLYPGLAYMDEQFF
NA	TRBV5-1	TRBJ2-7	TRBD1	TGCGCCAGCAACACACAGGGGGGACCCTACGAGCAGTACTTC	CASNTQGGPYEQYF
NA	TRBV5-6	TRBJ1-5	NA	TGTGCCAGCAGCCAGGGGTCGGGGCAGCCCCAGCATTTT	CASSQGSGQPQHF
few	TRBV5-6	TRBJ1-6	NA	TGTGCCAGCAGCTTGGGGCGGGTTTCACCCCTCCACTTT	CASSLGRVSPLHF
NA	TRBV19	TRBJ1-6	TRBD1	TGTGCCAGTAGTCCTCGCGGAGGGGGCTATTCACCCCTCCACTTT	CASSPRGGGYSPLHF
few	TRBV6-2/TRBV6-3	TRBJ1-6	TRBD1	TGTGCCAGCAGTGATATCGGACAGGTGCCGGCCCTCCACTTT	CASSDIGQVPALHF
NA	TRBV28	TRBJ1-2	NA	TGTGCCAGCAGTTTATATGGGGACACCCCTAACTATGGCTACACCTTC	CASSLYGDTPNYGYTF
few	TRBV20-1	TRBJ1-5	TRBD1	TGCAGTGCCAGTCCCAGGGGGCTCAATCAGCCCCAGCATTTT	CSASPRGLNQPQHF
NA	TRBV10-3	TRBJ2-5	NA	TGTGCCATCAGACGGGACGGCTTCCAAAAGACCCAGTACTTC	CAIRRDGFQKTQYF
NA	TRBV4-2	TRBJ1-6	NA	TGTGCCAGCAGCCAAGAACAGAGGTCACCCCTCCACTTT	CASSQEQRSPLHF
NA	TRBV20-1	TRBJ1-1	NA	TGCAGTGCTAGAGATACTGACAGGAGCGGGAGCACTGAAGCTTTCTTT	CSARDTDRSGSTEAFF
NA	TRBV24-1	TRBJ1-1	NA	TGTGCCACCAGTGATTTTCGGGGGGAGGTCACTGAAGCTTTCTTT	CATSDFRGEVTEAFF
NA	TRBV19	TRBJ1-2	TRBD1	TGTGCCAGTAGACCGACAGGGGAATATGGCTACACCTTC	CASRPTGEYGYTF
NA	TRBV18	TRBJ1-2	TRBD1	TGTGCCAGCTCACCGACCACAGGGGGCGATGGCTACACCTTC	CASSPTTGGDGYTF
few	TRBV20-1	TRBJ1-2	NA	TGCAGTGCTAGAGACAGATTCTATGGCTACACCTTC	CSARDRFYGYTF
NA	TRBV4-1	TRBJ2-5	NA	TGCGCCAGCAGCCAAGATGATTTCGGGAGAGGGGCCCCAAGGGAGACCCAGTACTTC	CASSQDDFGRGAPRETQYF
NA	TRBV19	TRBJ1-5	TRBD1	TGTGCCAGTACCAATACTCGGACAGGGAGTATTCAGCCCCAGCATTTT	CASTNTRTGSIQPQHF